This TCR beta chain was identified during a study of control samples from healthy donors and cancer patients. Assay used: immunoSEQ multiplex PCR; TCRdb lists only in-frame clones, some missing. In the table there are about 84,000 clones, 90% to 95% of which are singletons. The sample taken for sequencing was blood. The source is a man under 40 in good health.

For the CDR3, the DNA is TGTGCCTCCATCCCACGGGACATAGCTAACTATGGCTACACCTTC. Translated, it gives CASIPRDIANYGYTF. The V call is TRBV28, the J call TRBJ1-2; D is possibly TRBD1 (6 bases). CDR3 size: 15 residues. V was trimmed by 11 bases and J by 0 bases, leaving 19 bases between them. Germline values: CDR1 MDHEN, CDR2 SYDVKM.